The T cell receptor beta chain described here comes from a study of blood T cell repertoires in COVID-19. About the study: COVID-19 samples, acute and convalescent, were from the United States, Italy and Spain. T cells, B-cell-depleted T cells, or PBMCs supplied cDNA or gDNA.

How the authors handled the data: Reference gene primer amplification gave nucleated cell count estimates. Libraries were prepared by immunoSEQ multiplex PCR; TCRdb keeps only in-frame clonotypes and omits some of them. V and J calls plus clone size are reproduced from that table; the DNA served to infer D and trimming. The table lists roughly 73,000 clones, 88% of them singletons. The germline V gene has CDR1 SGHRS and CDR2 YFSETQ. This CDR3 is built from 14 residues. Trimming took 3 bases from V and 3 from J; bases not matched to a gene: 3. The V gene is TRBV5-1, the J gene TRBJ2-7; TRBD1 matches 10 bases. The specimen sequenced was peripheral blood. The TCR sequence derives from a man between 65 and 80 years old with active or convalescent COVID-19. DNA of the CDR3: TGCGCCAGCAGCTCCGGGACAGGGGACTACGAGCAGTACTTC. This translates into CASSSGTGDYEQYF. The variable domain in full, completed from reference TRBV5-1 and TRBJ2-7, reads KAGVTQTPRYLIKTRGQQVTLSCSPISGHRSVSWYQQTPGQGLQFLFEYFSETQRNKGNFPGRFSGRQFSNSRSEMNVSTLELGDSALYLCASSSGTGDYEQYFGPGTRLTVT.